This TCR beta chain was captured in a study of blood T cells in healthy people across ages. Overall study results and limits: When one million T cells were used, diversity estimates were thought to be underestimates.

This clonotype was seen a few times. Antigen: not known. Every donor provided 7.5 to 10 milliliters of peripheral blood. It was with a sample-barcoded 5' primer and a J-beta primer mix that a second PCR of roughly 7 to 11 cycles was run. CDR3-containing paired-end reads numbering at least 2.5 million came from each sample. TCRdb re-analysed the 5' RACE reads in MiXCR, keeping a single row per CDR3 protein. The profile covers 1 million or so distinct CDR3 sequences, with approximately 25% appearing a single time and around 0.7% taken by the ten largest. Germline lookup yields CDR1 DFQATT and CDR2 SNEGSKA (reference sequence). Losses at the gene ends were 8 bases for V and 5 bases for J; bases not matched to a gene: 17. This CDR3 has 16 residues. In addition, the sample was reused for a study of T cells of mothers and their children.

This TCR came from a girl aged 2 to 9 in good health. Sequencing used blood. The gene calls are TRBV20-1 and TRBJ2-5; TRBD1 matches 10 bases. The chain's CDR3 is CSPRSRQGANLETQYF. CDR3 in DNA: TGCAGTCCGCGAAGCCGACAGGGGGCGAACTTGGAGACCCAGTACTTC.